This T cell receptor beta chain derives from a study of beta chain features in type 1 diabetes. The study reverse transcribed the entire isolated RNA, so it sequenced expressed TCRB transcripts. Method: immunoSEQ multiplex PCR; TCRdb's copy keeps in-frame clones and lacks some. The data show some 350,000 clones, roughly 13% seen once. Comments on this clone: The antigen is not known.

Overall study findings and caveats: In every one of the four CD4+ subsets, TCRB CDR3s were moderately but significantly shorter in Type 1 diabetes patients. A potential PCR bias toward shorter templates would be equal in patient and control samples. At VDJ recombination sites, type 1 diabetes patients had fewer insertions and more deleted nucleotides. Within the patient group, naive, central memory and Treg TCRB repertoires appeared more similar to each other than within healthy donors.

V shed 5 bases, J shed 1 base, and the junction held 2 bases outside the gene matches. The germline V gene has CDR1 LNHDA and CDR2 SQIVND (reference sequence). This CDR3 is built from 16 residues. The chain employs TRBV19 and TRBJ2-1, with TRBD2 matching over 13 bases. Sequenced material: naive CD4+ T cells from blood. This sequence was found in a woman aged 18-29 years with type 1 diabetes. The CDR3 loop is CASSWTSGSSYNEQFF. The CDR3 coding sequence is TGTGCCAGTAGTTGGACTAGCGGGAGTTCCTACAATGAGCAGTTCTTC.